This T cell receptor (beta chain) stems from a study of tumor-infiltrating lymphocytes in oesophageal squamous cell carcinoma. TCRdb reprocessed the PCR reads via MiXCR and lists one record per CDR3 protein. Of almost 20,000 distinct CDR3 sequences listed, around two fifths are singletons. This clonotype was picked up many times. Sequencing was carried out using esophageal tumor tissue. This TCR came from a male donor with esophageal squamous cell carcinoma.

As DNA, the CDR3 is TGTGCCAGCAGCTTCGGGACTACCACAGATACGCAGTATTTT. The encoded protein is CASSFGTTTDTQYF. This rearrangement joins TRBV11-2 to TRBJ2-3; TRBD2 matches at 7 bases. The V and J ends lost 3 bases and 2 bases, in that order; junction bases with no gene match: 2. Germline CDR1 SGHAT, CDR2 FQNNGV. The CDR3 is made up of 14 amino acids.